The 19 T cell receptor beta chains reported below all come from one sample, sequenced in a study of tumor-infiltrating lymphocytes in primary liver carcinoma. The investigators made TCR beta cDNA from about 500 ng total RNA, using a constant-region primer. Modified slightly, ARM-PCR produced TCR beta libraries over three nested multiplex PCR rounds. The first two PCR rounds, nine to ten cycles each, used TRBV1-TRBV30 forward primers and a C-beta reverse primer. In TCRdb, the multiplex PCR reads were re-called with MiXCR into one record per CDR3 protein. This repertoire shows some 51,000 distinct CDR3 sequences, 70% to 80% found once; its top ten account for more than 25%. It was from approximately 22-30 mg of unsorted bulk tissue that RNA and DNA were co-extracted. The sequenced sample was liver tumor tissue from sampling region 3. Specified subset: tumor region T3, left-lateral pole. The origin of the receptors is a man aged 35-49 years with primary liver carcinoma and hepatitis B virus infection.

This rearrangement joins TRBV11-2 to TRBJ2-7; D might be TRBD2 (6 bases). This CDR3 has 15 amino acids. Germline-derived CDR1 and CDR2 are SGHAT and FQNNGV. For the CDR3, the DNA is TGTGGTAGCAGCTTAACCCGGGGGAGAAGATACGAGCAGTACTTC. Amino acid sequence: CGSSLTRGRRYEQYF.

As concerns this clonotype: One junction end does not reproduce the germline sequence, and a read error may be involved. The V gene is TRBV10-1, the J gene TRBJ1-2, with unresolved D. Germline V gene lookup returns CDR1 WNHNN and CDR2 SYGVQD (reference sequence). This CDR3 spans 13 amino acids. The CDR3 DNA reads TGCGCCAGCAGTGAGTCAATGGACTATGGCTACAGCTTC. Translation: CASSESMDYGYSF.

This clonotype was counted only a few times. Its ends do not fully match the called genes, so a read error is possible. The gene calls are TRBV11-2 and TRBJ2-1; 10 bases align to TRBD2. The length of the CDR3 is 17 residues. Germline V gene data show CDR1 as SGHAT and CDR2 as FQNNGV. Here the CDR3 reads CASSRGASGSSYNGQFF. In nucleotides, the CDR3 is TGTGCCAGCAGCAGAGGGGCTAGCGGGAGCTCCTACAATGGGCAGTTCTTC.

This clonotype was counted at least ten times. The chain links TRBV5-4 to TRBJ2-5, with 8 bases aligning to TRBD1. The CDR3 loop spans 16 amino acids. Trimming removed 10 bases from V and 5 bases from J; junction bases left unmatched: 19. CDR1 and CDR2 from the germline V gene are SGHNT and YYREEE (reference sequence). The CDR3 nucleotides are TGTGCCGCCTCCTCCCCTCCCGGGCAGGGGGCTGAGACCCAGTACTTC. Translating it yields CAASSPPGQGAETQYF.

As to this clonotype: Sequence at one end of the junction differs from germline and may be a read error. The chain combines TRBV29-1 with TRBJ2-5; D unresolved. The CDR3 has 13 amino acids. Germline assignment: CDR1 SQVTM and CDR2 ANQGSEA. CDR3 in amino acids: CSVSVEYHENQYF. CDR3 DNA: TGCAGCGTCTCGGTTGAGTACCATGAGAACCAGTACTTC.

This chain uses TRBV6-5 with TRBJ2-1; D may be TRBD2 (6 bases). CDR3 length: 15 amino acids. Trimming cost V 5 bases and J 5 bases, with 16 bases left between them. The germline CDR1 and CDR2 sequences are MNHEY and SVGAGI. This CDR3 is CASSPTGRNDNEQFF. CDR3 sequence (DNA): TGTGCCAGCAGTCCTACCGGGAGAAATGACAATGAGCAGTTCTTC.

Concerning this clonotype: One end of the junction does not line up with germline, which may come from a read error. The rearrangement links TRBV12-3 or TRBV12-4 to TRBJ2-2, with TRBD1 matching 9 bases. CDR3 length equals 15 residues. The CDR3 here is CASSSMTGGIVELFF. The CDR3 DNA reads as TGTGCCAGCAGTTCGATGACAGGGGGGATCGTGGAGCTGTTTTTC.

This clonotype ranks as medium-sized. The J gene is TRBJ1-1, the V gene TRBV29-1; D perhaps matches TRBD1 (6 bases). Germline loops: CDR1 SQVTM, CDR2 ANQGSEA. V lost 5 bases and J lost 0, with 10 bases in between. The CDR3 is made up of 13 amino acids. DNA for the CDR3: TGCAGCGTTCGACAGGCCCTGAACACTGAAGCTTTCTTT. As protein: CSVRQALNTEAFF.

Turning to this clonotype: At one boundary the junction diverges from the germline segment, which might be a read error. The J gene is TRBJ2-3, the V gene TRBV6-1; D gene unclear. This CDR3 has 16 residues. Germline V gene data show CDR1 as MNHNS and CDR2 as SASEGT. CDR3 loop: CAGSQLSGLITDTQYF. The CDR3 region has the DNA TGTGCCGGCAGTCAATTATCGGGTTTAATCACAGATACGCAGTATTTT.

This clonotype appeared a few times. The chain employs TRBV11-2 and TRBJ2-7; perhaps TRBD2 as D (6 bases). Germline V lookup: CDR1 SGHAT, CDR2 FQNNGV. Trimming left V 5 bases short and J 2 bases short, with 16 bases between. CDR3 size: 15 residues. DNA for the CDR3: TGTGCCAGCAGCCTGTCTGCGGGAATACCCTACGAGCAGTACTTC. It is translated as CASSLSAGIPYEQYF.

As regards this clonotype: One end of the junction varies from germline; a read error may be responsible. The rearrangement joins TRBV6-1 to TRBJ2-7; TRBD1 aligns across 10 bases. Germline values: CDR1 MNHNS, CDR2 SASEGT. This CDR3 is built from 16 residues. The CDR3 here is CASSELGQGRSYEEYF. CDR3 sequence (DNA): TGTGCCAGCAGTGAGTTGGGACAGGGGAGGTCCTACGAGGAGTACTTC.

About this clonotype: At one end the junction does not follow the germline gene, possibly because of a read error. The CDR3 loop is CASRYRVEYSNQPQLF. The CDR3 bases are TGTGCCAGCAGATACCGAGTAGAGTACAGCAACCAGCCCCAGCTTTTT. The rearrangement links TRBV6-6 to TRBJ1-5, with no clear D. Germline-derived CDR1 and CDR2 are MNHNY and SVGAGI (reference sequence). CDR3 length: 16 residues.

With respect to this clonotype: One junction end does not reproduce the germline sequence, and a read error may be involved. V is TRBV13 and J is TRBJ1-6, with a tentative D call TRBD1 (5 bases). CDR3 length: 15 residues. Looked up from germline, CDR1 is PRHDT and CDR2 is FYEKMQ (reference sequence). CDR3 sequence reads: CAISLYGGYNSPLHF. The CDR3 region has the DNA TGTGCCATCAGCTTGTATGGGGGCTATAATTCACCCCTCCACTTT.

The table lists this clonotype with many counts. The chain is built from TRBV5-4 and TRBJ1-2, with D perhaps matching TRBD1 (6 bases). The CDR3 is 14 amino acids. V dropped 2 bases and J dropped 0 bases, with 8 bases sitting between them. Germline V gene lookup returns CDR1 SGHNT and CDR2 YYREEE (reference sequence). CDR3 region: CASSLQGSNYGYTF. The CDR3 region has the DNA TGTGCCAGCAGCTTACAGGGATCTAACTATGGCTACACCTTC.

Remarks on this clonotype: As the CDR3 is not closed by the conserved phenylalanine or tryptophan, this likely results from a read error. The DNA is omitted, as the CDR3 cannot be located on it reliably, and the CDR3 follows TCRdb's listing. The chain is built from TRBV30 and TRBJ2-1; the table's D call of TRBD2 was not tested on the DNA. The CDR3 length is 11 residues, termini included. From germline, CDR1 is GTSNPN and CDR2 SVGIG (reference sequence). The CDR3 sequence: CAWSREGAEFL.

On this clonotype: At one end the junction does not follow the germline gene, possibly because of a read error. The chain employs TRBV2 and TRBJ2-1; D remains ambiguous. Per germline, CDR1 SNHLY and CDR2 FYNNEI. This CDR3 contains 15 residues. The CDR3 protein is CASSEEYLSYNDQFF. The DNA of the CDR3 is TGTGCCAGCAGTGAGGAGTATCTATCCTACAATGATCAGTTCTTC.

In the case of this clonotype: One end of the junction fails to match germline, which may point to a read error. The rearrangement joins TRBV12-3 or TRBV12-4 to TRBJ2-1, with 12 positions matching TRBD2. The CDR3 extends over 14 amino acids. CDR3 residues: CASSPTSGSSEQFF. In DNA form, the CDR3 reads TGTGCGAGCAGCCCGACTAGCGGGAGCAGTGAGCAGTTCTTC.

To note about this clonotype: With a much larger clone just one base away, this may be a read error. V and J are TRBV28 and TRBJ2-2; D remains unclear. This CDR3 region has 16 residues. V was clipped by 4 bases and J by 0 bases, with 12 bases between them. The germline CDR1 and CDR2 sequences are MDHEN and SYDVKM. In DNA, the CDR3 is TGTGCCAGCAGTTCCTGGACGTTAACGAACACCGGGGAGCTGTTTTTT. Translated: CASSSWTLTNTGELFF. The full variable domain, its missing parts supplied by reference TRBV28 and TRBJ2-2, is DVKVTQSSRYLVKRTGEKVFLECVQDMDHENMFWYRQDPGLGLRLIYFSYDVKMKEKGDIPEGYSVSREKKERFSLILESASTNQTSMYLCASSSWTLTNTGELFFGEGSRLTVL.

The chain uses TRBV11-2 and TRBJ2-2; D perhaps matches TRBD2 (6 bases). This CDR3 is built from 17 residues. V was clipped by 1 base and J by 14 bases, with 26 bases between them. Germline V lookup: CDR1 SGHAT, CDR2 FQNNGV. CDR3 region: CASSLVQTYPGTGGLFF. CDR3 sequence (DNA): TGTGCCAGCAGCTTAGTTCAGACGTACCCAGGGACCGGGGGACTGTTTTTT.